This section outlines one TCR beta chain sequence together with its context. The antigen is unknown. The sample comes from a study of cytomegalovirus exposure and HLA in healthy donors. Study-wide points: Earlier analysis yielded a pattern in which most TCR beta V segments were productive about 87% or about 30% of the time.

Primers included in the PCR were 60 Vbeta and 13 Jbeta primers. Under the authors' procedure: Later analysis identified roughly 82 million unique TCR beta chains, around 10 million shared. TCRdb keeps only in-frame clones here, not all; method: immunoSEQ multiplex PCR. V, J and clone size are those of that table, while D and trimming were read from the DNA. The repertoire consists of under 150,000 clones, with approximately 70% occurring once and the leading ten covering roughly 1.3%. V trimming: 0 bases; J trimming: 4 bases; junction bases outside the gene matches: 0. Per germline, CDR1 SGHNT and CDR2 YYREEE (reference sequence). CDR3 length: 15 amino acids.

This rearrangement joins TRBV5-4 to TRBJ2-1, with 11 bases fitting TRBD1. Sample: PBMCs. This receptor was identified in a woman in her thirties or forties in good health and CMV-seronegative. Here the CDR3 reads CASSLGDRGYNEQFF. The CDR3 coding sequence is TGTGCCAGCAGCTTGGGGGACAGGGGGTACAATGAGCAGTTCTTC. The full variable domain, with the rest looked up from reference TRBV5-4 and TRBJ2-1, is ETGVTQSPTHLIKTRGQQVTLRCSSQSGHNTVSWYQQALGQGPQFIFQYYREEENGRGNFPPRFSGLQFPNYSSELNVNALELDDSALYLCASSLGDRGYNEQFFGPGTRLTVL.